These T cell receptor beta chains were read from a single sample in a study of tumor T cells in aggressive B-cell lymphoma. The repertoire was sequenced with immunoSEQ multiplex PCR; TCRdb's copy has only in-frame clones and lacks some. Of about 6,000 clones in the sample, around 79% were seen once. Input material: tumor tissue. Receptors were obtained from an adult with diffuse large B cell lymphoma. Each CDR3 is given with its conserved first and last residue. The D gene is left open where the match is weak. Only some rows state a clone size, as once, few, many or a class for expanded clones.

J gene: TRBJ2-6
CDR3 length: 15
clone size: NA
D gene: NA
V gene: TRBV5-6
CDR3 protein: CASIRETTGANVLTF
CDR3 DNA: TGTGCCAGCATCCGGGAGACTACTGGGGCCAACGTCCTGACTTTC

J gene: TRBJ2-5
CDR3 length: 15
clone size: NA
D gene: TRBD1
V gene: TRBV5-1
CDR3 protein: CASRSGTGLQETQYF
CDR3 DNA: TGCGCCAGCAGATCCGGGACAGGGTTACAAGAGACCCAGTACTTC

J gene: TRBJ1-5
CDR3 length: 16
clone size: NA
D gene: TRBD1
V gene: TRBV5-1
CDR3 protein: CASSTGTGGYNQPQHF
CDR3 DNA: TGCGCCAGCAGCACCGGGACAGGGGGGTACAATCAGCCCCAGCATTTT

J gene: TRBJ2-5
CDR3 length: 18
clone size: NA
D gene: TRBD2
V gene: TRBV5-1
CDR3 protein: CASSLGLAGGPSQETQYF
CDR3 DNA: TGCGCCAGCAGCCTGGGACTAGCGGGAGGGCCCTCCCAAGAGACTCAGTACTTC

J gene: TRBJ2-5
CDR3 length: 15
clone size: NA
D gene: TRBD2
V gene: TRBV6-5
CDR3 protein: CASWGVAGLQETQYF
CDR3 DNA: TGTGCCAGCTGGGGAGTAGCGGGACTTCAAGAGACCCAGTACTTC

J gene: TRBJ2-5
CDR3 length: 14
clone size: once
D gene: TRBD2
V gene: TRBV6-1
CDR3 protein: CASRLAGGPQTQYF
CDR3 DNA: TGTGCCAGCAGGCTAGCGGGAGGGCCACAGACCCAGTACTTC

J gene: TRBJ2-5
CDR3 length: 17
clone size: once
D gene: NA
V gene: TRBV14
CDR3 protein: CASSQGAVLYRGETQYF
CDR3 DNA: TGTGCCAGCAGCCAGGGTGCGGTTCTCTATAGGGGCGAGACCCAGTACTTC

J gene: TRBJ2-3
CDR3 length: 15
clone size: once
D gene: TRBD1
V gene: TRBV9
CDR3 protein: CASSVEDRGTDTQYF
CDR3 DNA: TGTGCCAGCAGCGTAGAGGACAGGGGTACAGATACGCAGTATTTT

J gene: TRBJ1-1
CDR3 length: 16
clone size: few
D gene: TRBD1
V gene: TRBV6-1
CDR3 protein: CASSKAGTGRITEAFF
CDR3 DNA: TGTGCCAGCAGTAAAGCTGGGACAGGGAGGATCACTGAAGCTTTCTTT

J gene: TRBJ2-3
CDR3 length: 17
clone size: NA
D gene: TRBD2
V gene: TRBV28
CDR3 protein: CASSTPLRDYLTDTQYF
CDR3 DNA: TGTGCCAGCAGCACTCCCCTCCGGGACTACCTCACAGATACACAGTATTTT

J gene: TRBJ2-1
CDR3 length: 15
clone size: NA
D gene: NA
V gene: TRBV7-8
CDR3 protein: CASSLESRVLNEQFF
CDR3 DNA: TGTGCCAGCAGCTTAGAGTCGCGGGTCCTGAATGAGCAGTTCTTC

J gene: TRBJ2-2
CDR3 length: 13
clone size: NA
D gene: NA
V gene: TRBV7-9
CDR3 protein: CASSPRQAGELFF
CDR3 DNA: TGTGCCAGCAGCCCGCGACAGGCCGGGGAGCTGTTTTTT

J gene: TRBJ1-2
CDR3 length: 13
clone size: large
D gene: NA
V gene: TRBV6-6
CDR3 protein: CASRRESGYGYTF
CDR3 DNA: TGTGCCAGCAGAAGGGAGTCAGGCTATGGCTACACCTTC

J gene: TRBJ2-7
CDR3 length: 13
clone size: NA
D gene: NA
V gene: TRBV7-9
CDR3 protein: CASSPSGHYEQYF
CDR3 DNA: TGTGCCAGCAGCCCGAGCGGGCACTACGAGCAGTACTTC

J gene: TRBJ2-3
CDR3 length: 17
clone size: NA
D gene: TRBD1
V gene: TRBV28
CDR3 protein: CASSVLSGQGGADTQYF
CDR3 DNA: TGTGCCAGCAGTGTACTCTCGGGACAGGGGGGAGCAGATACGCAGTATTTT

J gene: TRBJ2-7
CDR3 length: 14
clone size: once
D gene: TRBD1
V gene: TRBV7-2
CDR3 protein: CASSSTGASYEQYF
CDR3 DNA: TGTGCCAGCAGCTCGACAGGGGCCTCCTACGAGCAGTACTTC

J gene: TRBJ2-5
CDR3 length: 16
clone size: NA
D gene: NA
V gene: TRBV5-4
CDR3 protein: CASSARELRYQETQYF
CDR3 DNA: TGTGCCAGCAGCGCTAGGGAGTTACGGTACCAAGAGACCCAGTACTTC

J gene: TRBJ2-3
CDR3 length: 16
clone size: few
D gene: TRBD2
V gene: TRBV7-9
CDR3 protein: CASSARLAGETDTQYF
CDR3 DNA: TGTGCCAGCAGCGCCAGACTAGCGGGAGAGACAGATACGCAGTATTTT

J gene: TRBJ1-2
CDR3 length: 11
clone size: NA
D gene: NA
V gene: TRBV6-5
CDR3 protein: CASSYGLRWTF
CDR3 DNA: TGTGCCAGCAGCTACGGCCTCAGGTGGACCTTC

J gene: TRBJ1-5
CDR3 length: 24
clone size: NA
D gene: TRBD1
V gene: TRBV5-1
CDR3 protein: CASSLGVVGTGEKLRTYSNQPQHF
CDR3 DNA: TGCGCCAGCAGCTTGGGAGTGGTGGGGACAGGGGAAAAATTAAGGACTTATAGCAATCAGCCCCAGCATTTT

J gene: TRBJ2-7
CDR3 length: 13
clone size: NA
D gene: NA
V gene: TRBV9
CDR3 protein: CASSVATGREQYF
CDR3 DNA: TGTGCCAGCAGCGTAGCTACGGGGAGGGAGCAGTACTTC

J gene: TRBJ2-7
CDR3 length: 15
clone size: NA
D gene: TRBD1
V gene: TRBV11-1
CDR3 protein: CASSLGRQGPYEQYF
CDR3 DNA: TGTGCCAGCAGCTTGGGCCGACAGGGGCCCTACGAGCAGTACTTC

J gene: TRBJ1-5
CDR3 length: 13
clone size: NA
D gene: TRBD1
V gene: TRBV6-6
CDR3 protein: CASWTGGNQPQHF
CDR3 DNA: TGTGCCAGCTGGACAGGAGGGAATCAGCCCCAGCATTTT

J gene: TRBJ1-5
CDR3 length: 16
clone size: once
D gene: TRBD1
V gene: TRBV28
CDR3 protein: CASSLRDRGRNQPQHF
CDR3 DNA: TGTGCCAGCAGTTTAAGGGACAGGGGCCGCAATCAGCCCCAGCATTTT

J gene: TRBJ2-1
CDR3 length: 17
clone size: NA
D gene: TRBD2
V gene: TRBV9
CDR3 protein: CASSIASGTSAYNEQFF
CDR3 DNA: TGTGCCAGCAGCATCGCCTCCGGGACTAGCGCTTACAATGAGCAGTTCTTC

J gene: TRBJ2-3
CDR3 length: 15
clone size: few
D gene: NA
V gene: TRBV4-2
CDR3 protein: CASSQGNSATDTQYF
CDR3 DNA: TGTGCCAGCAGCCAAGGTAATAGCGCCACAGATACGCAGTATTTT

J gene: TRBJ2-3
CDR3 length: 15
clone size: NA
D gene: TRBD2
V gene: TRBV30
CDR3 protein: CAWSAGLASADTQYF
CDR3 DNA: TGTGCCTGGAGTGCGGGACTAGCGTCAGCAGATACGCAATATTTT

J gene: TRBJ2-2
CDR3 length: 18
clone size: few
D gene: NA
V gene: TRBV30
CDR3 protein: CAGGEGEVWPGRFGELFF
CDR3 DNA: TGTGCCGGGGGGGAGGGGGAGGTTTGGCCTGGGAGGTTTGGGGAGCTGTTTTTT